The 13 T cell receptor beta chains given below trace back to one sample, sequenced in a study of blood T cell repertoires in COVID-19 (TCRdb year 2020). To prepare the library, the immunoSEQ multiplex PCR assay was applied. Here the immuneACCESS table is served through TCRdb, limited to in-frame sequences with V and J called. Missing clones are a known gap in these copies; in checked studies unresolved V genes cover under half, and the rest lacks a known reason. The sample records about 150,000 clones, around 88% of which are singletons. The top ten clonotypes cover roughly a fifth of the sample. What was sequenced was peripheral blood. These receptors all stem from a woman aged 70-85 years who had recovered from COVID-19.

CDR3 in amino acids: CASSLPQADGYTF. The CDR3 DNA is TGTGCCAGCAGCTTGCCCCAGGCAGATGGCTACACCTTC. V gene TRBV5-6 combines with J gene TRBJ1-2; D gene uncertain. The V end was cut by 1 base, the J end by 6 bases, with 10 bases between. CDR3 size: 13 residues. CDR1 SGHDT and CDR2 YYEEEE come from the germline V gene.

In nucleotides, the CDR3 is TGTGCCAGCAGCTTTCCGGGACTAGCGGGACCTAAGCAATACAATGAGCAGTTCTTC. It specifies CASSFPGLAGPKQYNEQFF. The gene calls are TRBV7-9 and TRBJ2-1; 13 bases line up with TRBD2. The CDR3 extends over 19 amino acids. Germline assignment: CDR1 SEHNR and CDR2 FQNEAQ (reference sequence). The V gene end was trimmed by 3 bases and the J gene end by 4 bases; junction bases not matched to a gene: 12.

The CDR3 loop reads CASSPPGSSGNTIYF. CDR3 in DNA: TGTGCCAGCAGTCCACCGGGGAGCTCTGGAAACACCATATATTTT. The chain uses TRBV25-1 and TRBJ1-3; no reliable D call. The CDR3 contains 15 residues. Trimming cost V 5 bases and J 0 bases, with 11 bases left between them. Germline CDR1 and CDR2: MGHDK and SYGVNS.

The chain joins TRBV5-1 to TRBJ1-2; 8 bases are shared with TRBD1. Trimming took 4 bases from V and 3 from J; bases not matched to a gene: 8. Germline V gene data show CDR1 as SGHRS and CDR2 as YFSETQ. CDR3 length: 15 amino acids. The chain's CDR3 is CASSKGQAADYGYTF. As DNA, the CDR3 is TGCGCCAGCAGCAAGGGACAGGCAGCGGACTATGGCTACACCTTC.

V gene TRBV7-9 combines with J gene TRBJ1-5, with D uncertain. The CDR3 extends over 12 amino acids. CDR1 and CDR2 from the germline V gene are SEHNR and FQNEAQ (reference sequence). V lost 5 bases to trimming and J lost 3 bases, with 5 bases between them. The CDR3 protein is CASSQYNQPQHF. CDR3 nucleotide sequence: TGTGCCAGCAGCCAGTACAATCAGCCCCAGCATTTT.

The V and J genes are TRBV9 and TRBJ2-5; D possibly corresponds to TRBD1 (5 bases). In germline, CDR1 is SGDLS, CDR2 YYNGEE. V lost 3 bases and J lost 4, with 13 bases in between. The CDR3 runs 14 residues. This chain's CDR3 is CASSGQTALETQYF. CDR3 DNA sequence: TGTGCCAGCAGCGGCCAGACAGCGTTAGAGACCCAGTACTTC.

This clone was picked up one time. V usage is TRBV4-2 and J usage is TRBJ2-1, with TRBD2 as a possible D gene (7 bases). The CDR3 covers 17 residues. Looked up from germline, CDR1 is LGHNA and CDR2 is YNFKEQ. The V gene lost 0 bases and the J gene lost 6 bases, with 18 bases spanning the gap. The CDR3 region has the DNA TGTGCCAGCAGCCAAGAAGGGGGGGCCGACGACCCCAATGAGCAGTTCTTC. Translated, it gives CASSQEGGADDPNEQFF.

CDR3 region: CASSLGGGTRRRTEAFF. In DNA form, the CDR3 reads TGTGCCAGCAGCTTGGGTGGGGGGACCAGGAGGAGGACTGAAGCTTTCTTT. V usage is TRBV5-8 and J usage is TRBJ1-1, with D possibly being TRBD1 (5 bases). CDR1 is SGHTS and CDR2 is YDEGEE in the germline V gene. CDR3 length: 17 amino acids. Trimming stripped 0 bases from V and 5 bases from J, with 20 bases between.

Only one count was recorded for this clone. The chain uses TRBV28 and TRBJ2-7, with 11 bases matching TRBD2. The CDR3 runs to 15 residues. Unmatched junction bases numbered 11, after V lost 7 bases and J lost 6 bases. Germline loops: CDR1 MDHEN, CDR2 SYDVKM. CDR3 bases: TGTGCCAGCACCCTGGGGGGTAGCGGGAGGGCCGAGCAGTACTTC. It encodes CASTLGGSGRAEQYF.

As for this clone: One end of the junction varies from germline; a read error may be responsible. The gene calls are TRBV4-3 and TRBJ2-2, with 9 bases identical to TRBD2. The germline CDR1 and CDR2 sequences are LGHNA and YSLEER. The CDR3 contains 15 residues. Written as DNA, the CDR3 is TGCGCCAGCAGGCAAGGACTAGCGATGGGCGGGGAGCTGTTTTTT. It is translated as CASRQGLAMGGELFF.

The chain has TRBV19 and TRBJ1-4; no clear D gene. The CDR3 length is 13 residues. Germline lookup yields CDR1 LNHDA and CDR2 SQIVND (reference sequence). V shed 3 bases and J shed 17 bases, with 19 bases lying between them. The chain's CDR3 is CASSMSRGGRLFF. The CDR3 DNA sequence: TGTGCCAGTAGTATGTCGAGAGGAGGGCGGCTTTTTTTT.

The chain uses TRBV5-1 and TRBJ2-2, with 7 bases that match TRBD2. Germline assignment: CDR1 SGHRS and CDR2 YFSETQ. The CDR3 contains 16 residues. With V trimmed by 3 bases and J by 0 bases, 5 bases remained unmatched. As DNA, the CDR3 is TGCGCCAGCAGCTGGGGGGGGACCCCGAACACCGGGGAGCTGTTTTTT. It yields the protein CASSWGGTPNTGELFF.

This chain links TRBV5-7 with TRBJ2-3; 9 bases match TRBD2. TRBV5-7 is an ORF for which the function is uncertain. The CDR3 consists of 17 residues. The junction had 10 bases not matched to a gene; V was cut back by 4 bases and J by 1 base. As DNA, the CDR3 is TGTGCCAGCAGCCCCGAGGTAGCGGGGGCCCGCACAGATACGCAGTATTTT. It translates to CASSPEVAGARTDTQYF.